Below are 13 T cell receptor beta chains sequenced from a single sample in a study of blood T cell repertoires in COVID-19 (dated by TCRdb to about 2020). To prepare the library, the immunoSEQ multiplex PCR assay was applied. TCRdb mirrors the immuneACCESS table, restricted to in-frame sequences. Some clones are absent from its copies; in checked studies, under half trace to an unresolved V gene, and the reason for the others is unknown. The sample has 180,000 or so clones on record, about 81% of them singletons. Jointly, the top ten make up over 9.5% of the sample. The sample taken for sequencing was peripheral blood. The receptors originated from a woman of 80 years or more with COVID-19, enrolled during active disease.

The CDR3 region has the DNA TGCGCCAGCAGCCGGGAGGTGAATGAGCAGTTCTTC. Protein product: CASSREVNEQFF. This chain uses TRBV5-1 with TRBJ2-1; TRBD2 matches 7 bases. The J segment lost 7 bases and the V segment lost 4 bases, leaving 2 bases of the junction unmatched. The CDR3 contains 12 residues. Germline CDR1 and CDR2: SGHRS and YFSETQ.

This chain links TRBV24-1 with TRBJ2-1; 9 nucleotides match TRBD2. With 5 bases clipped from V and 8 bases from J, the junction kept 15 bases outside the gene matches. Germline CDR1 reads KGHDR; CDR2 reads SFDVKD. The CDR3 runs to 17 residues. The CDR3 loop is CATSAPNRAGGRDEQFF. In DNA form, the CDR3 reads TGTGCCACCAGTGCCCCCAATCGAGCGGGAGGTAGGGATGAGCAGTTCTTC.

The table lists this clone with a count of one. The V and J genes are TRBV18 and TRBJ2-1, with 11 bases lining up with TRBD2. Unmatched junction bases numbered 6, after V lost 5 bases and J lost 6 bases. Germline V gene lookup returns CDR1 KGHSH and CDR2 LQKENI. The CDR3 sequence is 15 residues long. Written as DNA, the CDR3 is TGTGCCAGCTCAGAACTAGCGGGAGTTGGCAATGAGCAGTTCTTC. Translated, it gives CASSELAGVGNEQFF.

The J gene is TRBJ2-5, the V gene TRBV19, with no clear D. The CDR3 length is 11 residues. The V gene's germline CDR1 is LNHDA and CDR2 SQIVND (reference sequence). The germline V and J ends were trimmed by 5 bases and 5 bases, with 6 bases remaining between them. CDR3: CASSFRETQYF. The CDR3 DNA reads TGTGCCAGTAGTTTTCGTGAGACCCAGTACTTC. Drawing the rest from reference TRBV19 and TRBJ2-5, the complete variable domain is DGGITQSPKYLFRKEGQNVTLSCEQNLNHDAMYWYRQDPGQGLRLIYYSQIVNDFQKGDIAEGYSVSREKKESFPLTVTSAQKNPTAFYLCASSFRETQYFGPGTRLLVL.

The V call is TRBV7-8, the J call TRBJ1-1; 7 nucleotides align to TRBD1. The ends lost 0 bases at V and 5 bases at J; junction bases unmatched: 0. The V gene's germline CDR1 is SGHVS and CDR2 FQNEAQ. The CDR3 has 13 residues. The CDR3 DNA follows: TGTGCCAGCAGCTTAGCGACAGGGACTGAAGCTTTCTTT. It specifies CASSLATGTEAFF.

The rearrangement uses TRBV7-9 and TRBJ1-2; 7 bases agree with TRBD1. V lost 8 bases, J lost 8 bases, and 14 bases stayed unmatched. Germline V gene lookup returns CDR1 SEHNR and CDR2 FQNEAQ (reference sequence). The CDR3 totals 14 residues. The CDR3 sequence is CASHNGQEERGYTF. CDR3 nucleotide sequence: TGTGCCAGCCATAATGGACAGGAGGAAAGGGGCTACACCTTC.

This clone appeared a single time. The chain uses TRBV7-2 and TRBJ2-2; no reliable D call. The CDR3 sequence is 18 residues long. V was cut by 4 bases and J by 1 base, with 19 bases left in between. The germline V gene encodes CDR1 SGHTA and CDR2 FQGNSA. CDR3 sequence: CASSSYSLIARNTGELFF. CDR3 bases: TGTGCCAGCAGCTCGTATAGCCTAATCGCGCGGAACACCGGGGAGCTGTTTTTT.

This clone came up once. The chain has TRBV6-5 and TRBJ1-1; 11 nucleotides agree with TRBD1. Germline CDR1 is MNHEY and CDR2 is SVGAGI. This CDR3 has 14 residues. The junction had 9 bases not matched to a gene; V was cut back by 7 bases and J by 8 bases. In nucleotides, the CDR3 is TGTGCCAGCACCGATGGACAGGGGGCTGGGGAAGCTTTCTTT. It translates to CASTDGQGAGEAFF.

CDR3 sequence reads: CASSQDLGVNTEAFF. The CDR3 DNA follows: TGCGCCAGCAGCCAAGATTTAGGGGTGAACACTGAAGCTTTCTTT. This chain uses TRBV4-3 with TRBJ1-1, with D perhaps matching TRBD1 (5 bases). Germline values: CDR1 LGHNA, CDR2 YSLEER. Trimming cost V 0 bases and J 0 bases, with 8 bases left between them. This CDR3 has 15 amino acids.

Many counts were recorded for this clone. The J gene is TRBJ1-5, the V gene TRBV19, with D perhaps matching TRBD1 (6 bases). The V end was cut by 5 bases, the J end by 5 bases, with 19 bases between. This CDR3 is 16 amino acids long. Germline V gene lookup returns CDR1 LNHDA and CDR2 SQIVND (reference sequence). CDR3 amino acids: CASSPPPGATDQPQHF. CDR3 coding DNA: TGTGCCAGTAGTCCTCCCCCAGGGGCCACGGATCAGCCCCAGCATTTT. The whole variable domain, filled in from reference TRBV19 and TRBJ1-5, reads DGGITQSPKYLFRKEGQNVTLSCEQNLNHDAMYWYRQDPGQGLRLIYYSQIVNDFQKGDIAEGYSVSREKKESFPLTVTSAQKNPTAFYLCASSPPPGATDQPQHFGDGTRLSIL.

This clone appeared once. The rearrangement uses TRBV18 and TRBJ2-2; 10 nucleotides align to TRBD2. The CDR3 length is 17 residues. Per the germline V gene, CDR1 is KGHSH and CDR2 is LQKENI. Germline trimming cut 0 bases from V and 7 bases from J; bases unmatched to any gene: 8. The CDR3 reads CASSPPVLAGAVGELFF. The CDR3 nucleotides are TGTGCCAGCTCACCACCTGTCCTAGCGGGAGCGGTCGGGGAGCTGTTTTTT.

The chain links TRBV18 to TRBJ2-1; weak D call: TRBD2 (5 bases). The CDR3 is made up of 16 amino acids. V dropped 6 bases and J dropped 2 bases, with 17 bases sitting between them. The germline CDR1 and CDR2 sequences are KGHSH and LQKENI. The chain's CDR3 is CASSSGVTSTYNEQFF. CDR3 nucleotide sequence: TGTGCCAGCTCGTCCGGGGTAACTTCCACCTACAATGAGCAGTTCTTC. The variable domain in full, with the rest retrieved from reference TRBV18 and TRBJ2-1, is NAGVMQNPRHLVRRRGQEARLRCSPMKGHSHVYWYRQLPEEGLKFMVYLQKENIIDESGMPKERFSAEFPKEGPSILRIQQVVRGDSAAYFCASSSGVTSTYNEQFFGPGTRLTVL.

The chain uses TRBV18 and TRBJ1-4, with 7 bases fitting TRBD1. Germline assignment: CDR1 KGHSH and CDR2 LQKENI. Trimming removed 3 bases from V and 7 bases from J; junction bases left unmatched: 8. This CDR3 is 15 amino acids long. The DNA of the CDR3 is TGTGCCAGCTCACCTTCCGACAGGGCCCCTGAAAAACTGTTTTTT. It translates to CASSPSDRAPEKLFF. The whole variable domain, filled in from reference TRBV18 and TRBJ1-4, reads NAGVMQNPRHLVRRRGQEARLRCSPMKGHSHVYWYRQLPEEGLKFMVYLQKENIIDESGMPKERFSAEFPKEGPSILRIQQVVRGDSAAYFCASSPSDRAPEKLFFGSGTQLSVL.